This TCR beta chain was obtained from a study of blood T cell repertoires in COVID-19. The protocol was immunoSEQ multiplex PCR, while the TCRdb copy is restricted to in-frame clones and leaves out a portion. There are over 200,000 clones in the sample; around nine tenths occur only once, and approximately 3.5% lies in the top ten. Participants' own reports of clinical history determined their cohort assignment. The CDR3 is 16 residues long. V gave up 3 bases and J gave up 7 bases; unmatched junction bases: 11. The germline V gene encodes CDR1 KGHSH and CDR2 LQKENI. The sequence was obtained from a young woman who had been exposed to COVID-19. The chain is built from TRBV18 and TRBJ2-1; 8 nucleotides agree with TRBD2. The source material was PBMCs or T cells enriched from blood (not recorded which). The CDR3 spells CASSPGGISGTNEQFF. CDR3 DNA sequence: TGTGCCAGCTCACCCGGGGGAATTAGCGGGACAAATGAGCAGTTCTTC.